This T cell receptor (beta chain) was captured by sequencing in a study of control samples from healthy donors and cancer patients. Some clones are missing from TCRdb's copy, which holds only in-frame ones; the method was immunoSEQ multiplex PCR. Among tens of thousands of clones listed, approximately 93% were seen once. CDR3 length equals 15 residues. Germline lookup yields CDR1 LGHNA and CDR2 YNFKEQ. J was trimmed by 3 bases and V by 4 bases; bases with no gene match: 9. The clonotype was recovered from a woman aged 40 to 50 with lung cancer. The chain uses TRBV4-2 and TRBJ2-7; 7 bases agree with TRBD1. Source material: PBMCs. The CDR3 is CASSPETGFSYEQYF. Written as DNA, the CDR3 is TGTGCCAGCAGCCCCGAGACAGGGTTTAGCTACGAGCAGTACTTC.